The clone carrying this T cell receptor (beta chain) was detected ten times or more. These data belong to a study of T-cell reconstitution after alpha-beta-depleted transplantation in children. Unique molecular identifiers were used to barcode this TCRbeta library. MiXCR was run by TCRdb on the PCR reads, yielding one entry per CDR3 protein. The sample lists roughly 220,000 distinct CDR3 sequences; about 8.8% were seen once. The CDR3 totals 16 residues. From germline, CDR1 is DFQATT and CDR2 SNEGSKA (reference sequence). J was trimmed by 5 bases and V by 1 base; bases with no gene match: 7. The chain carries TRBV20-1 and TRBJ2-5, with 13 positions matching TRBD2. This receptor was identified in a human donor who donated a stem cell graft to a child with SCID. The starting material was PBMCs from the stem cell graft donor, obtained from the stem cell graft. The CDR3 loop is CSARALTSGGMETQYF. CDR3 bases: TGCAGTGCTAGAGCCTTGACTAGCGGGGGGATGGAGACCCAGTACTTC.